These T cell receptor beta chains were read from a single sample in a study of cytomegalovirus exposure and HLA in healthy donors. TCRdb's copy holds only in-frame clones and misses some; the assay was immunoSEQ multiplex PCR. The sample records 100,000 to 150,000 clones, roughly 77% being singletons. Sequencing was done on a sample of PBMCs. These receptors all come from a young woman in good health and CMV-seronegative. The CDR3 runs from the conserved cysteine through the conserved F or W. The order of the fields is clone size, D gene, J gene, V gene, CDR3 protein, CDR3 DNA. The D gene is left open where the match is weak. Clone size appears in some rows only: once, few, many, or a class for an expanded clone.

.,.,TRBJ2-2,TRBV18,CASSLSTGSLGTGELFF,TGTGCCAGCTCACTCTCCACGGGAAGTCTGGGCACCGGGGAGCTGTTTTTT
.,.,TRBJ1-4,TRBV6-5,CASRQQGEVEKLFF,TGTGCCAGCAGACAACAGGGCGAAGTTGAAAAACTGTTTTTT
.,TRBD2,TRBJ2-7,TRBV11-2,CASSLPRGGRIYEQYF,TGTGCCAGCAGCTTACCCCGGGGCGGGAGAATCTACGAGCAGTACTTC
.,.,TRBJ1-5,TRBV27,CASSHGTGGNQPQHF,TGTGCCAGCAGTCATGGAACGGGGGGCAATCAGCCCCAGCATTTT
.,.,TRBJ1-1,TRBV6-1,CASSGVNTEAFF,TGTGCCAGCAGTGGAGTGAACACTGAAGCTTTCTTT
few,.,TRBJ1-2,TRBV2,CASSEESYGYTF,TGTGCCAGCAGTGAAGAGAGCTATGGCTACACCTTC
.,TRBD1,TRBJ2-5,TRBV7-2,CASSRQGTGLQETQYF,TGTGCCAGCAGCCGCCAAGGGACAGGGCTCCAAGAGACCCAGTACTTC
.,.,TRBJ2-1,TRBV7-5,CARSLGRGLSSSYNEQFF,TGTGCCAGAAGCTTAGGCAGGGGGCTATCGAGCTCCTACAATGAGCAGTTCTTC
.,TRBD2,TRBJ2-2,TRBV6-6,CASKSGGGNTGELFF,TGTGCCAGCAAATCTGGCGGGGGGAACACCGGGGAGCTGTTTTTT
.,.,TRBJ2-7,TRBV19,CASSIRAWRDPYEQYF,TGTGCCAGTAGTATTAGGGCTTGGCGGGACCCCTACGAGCAGTACTTC
.,.,TRBJ1-2,TRBV19,CASSRQVNYGYTF,TGTGCCAGTAGTAGGCAGGTGAACTATGGCTACACCTTC
.,TRBD1,TRBJ1-5,TRBV29-1,CSVRTGGEQPQHF,TGCAGCGTCAGGACAGGGGGCGAGCAGCCCCAGCATTTT
.,TRBD1,TRBJ2-7,TRBV2,CASRIQGGYSYEQYF,TGTGCCAGCCGGATTCAAGGGGGCTACTCCTACGAGCAGTACTTC
few,TRBD2,TRBJ2-2,TRBV19,CASSIYGRRTGELFF,TGTGCCAGTAGTATTTACGGGAGGCGGACCGGGGAGCTGTTTTTT
.,.,TRBJ2-5,TRBV9,CASSAMDRQETQYF,TGTGCCAGCAGCGCCATGGACAGACAAGAAACCCAGTACTTC
once,.,TRBJ1-2,TRBV4-1,CASSQGPSNYGYTF,TGCGCCAGCAGCCAAGGTCCCTCTAACTATGGCTACACCTTC
.,TRBD1,TRBJ2-5,TRBV5-1,CASSAGQGFQETQYF,TGCGCCAGCAGCGCGGGACAGGGGTTCCAAGAGACCCAGTACTTC
.,.,TRBJ2-1,TRBV2,CASSESHYNEQFF,TGTGCCAGCAGTGAAAGCCACTACAATGAGCAGTTCTTC
.,TRBD1,TRBJ1-1,TRBV6-6,CASSIHRGAEAFF,TGTGCCAGCAGCATACACAGGGGGGCTGAAGCTTTCTTT
.,TRBD2,TRBJ2-3,TRBV7-9,CASSFAGADTQYF,TGTGCCAGCAGCTTTGCGGGGGCAGATACGCAGTATTTT
.,TRBD1,TRBJ2-5,TRBV4-2,CASSQEDRETQYF,TGTGCCAGCAGCCAAGAGGACAGGGAGACCCAGTACTTC
.,TRBD1,TRBJ1-2,TRBV30,CAWKTGGNYGYTF,TGTGCCTGGAAGACAGGGGGTAACTATGGCTACACCTTC
.,.,TRBJ1-5,TRBV4-1,CASSQVSRDKNQPQHF,TGCGCCAGCAGCCAAGTATCCCGGGACAAAAATCAGCCCCAGCATTTT
.,.,TRBJ1-2,TRBV10-3,CAITDRTDTNYGYTF,TGTGCCATCACCGACCGGACAGATACTAACTATGGCTACACCTTC
few,TRBD1,TRBJ1-1,TRBV30,CAWSVDRGAFF,TGTGCCTGGAGCGTCGACAGGGGAGCTTTCTTT
.,.,TRBJ1-2,TRBV19,CASTLLTGSYGYTF,TGTGCCAGTACCCTCTTGACAGGCTCTTATGGCTACACCTTC
.,.,TRBJ2-4,TRBV6-1,CASSVGGSAKNIQYF,TGTGCCAGCAGCGTAGGGGGATCGGCCAAAAACATTCAGTACTTC
.,TRBD2,TRBJ2-7,TRBV11-1,CASSKTTSGSYEQYF,TGTGCCAGCAGCAAAACGACTAGCGGGAGCTACGAGCAGTACTTC
few,.,TRBJ2-2,TRBV18,CASTQVFQANTGELFF,TGTGCCAGCACCCAGGTATTCCAAGCCAACACCGGGGAGCTGTTTTTT
once,.,TRBJ2-1,TRBV27,CASSLSAGSSYNEQFF,TGTGCCAGCAGTTTATCGGCGGGGAGCTCCTACAATGAGCAGTTCTTC
few,.,TRBJ2-2,TRBV5-1,CASSFDYLNTGELFF,TGCGCCAGCAGCTTTGACTACTTAAACACCGGGGAGCTGTTTTTT
.,.,TRBJ1-3,TRBV19,CASSIRSGNTIYF,TGTGCCAGTAGTATACGTTCGGGGAACACCATATATTTT
.,TRBD2,TRBJ2-2,TRBV7-8,CASSPGLASGELFF,TGTGCCAGCAGTCCGGGACTAGCGAGCGGGGAGCTGTTTTTT
.,TRBD1,TRBJ2-5,TRBV7-9,CASSLGQGTQETQYF,TGTGCCAGCAGCTTAGGACAGGGGACCCAAGAGACCCAGTACTTC
.,.,TRBJ2-6,TRBV6-6,CASRISQSGANVLTF,TGTGCCAGCAGAATATCACAGTCTGGGGCCAACGTCCTGACTTTC
.,.,TRBJ2-3,TRBV6-5,CASHPSRALTDTQYF,TGTGCCAGCCATCCCTCCCGAGCGCTCACAGATACGCAGTATTTT
.,TRBD2,TRBJ2-6,TRBV5-1,CASSLTVLAGAGANVLTF,TGCGCCAGCAGCTTGACGGTACTAGCGGGAGCTGGGGCCAACGTCCTGACTTTC
.,.,TRBJ1-3,TRBV30,CAWSDTGSGNTIYF,TGTGCCTGGTCGGATACAGGGTCTGGAAACACCATATATTTT